This T cell receptor (beta chain) was identified during a study of beta chain features in type 1 diabetes. Cells sorted by CD45RO/CCR7/CD25/CD127/CD95/CD27 comprised CD4+ naive, central memory, regulatory and stem cell-like memory cells. Sequencing targeted expressed TCRB transcripts, as all isolated RNA had been reverse transcribed. Sequencing was performed with immunoSEQ multiplex PCR; in TCRdb, only in-frame clones are kept and a portion is missing. The table has over 350,000 clones, about 15% seen once. Germline values: CDR1 SGHNT, CDR2 YYREEE (reference sequence). The CDR3 consists of 17 residues. Trimming cost V 6 bases and J 1 base; bases outside gene matches: 15. This clone was counted once.

The sequencing sample was made of naive CD4+ T cells from blood. The receptor's source is a woman between 18 and 30 years old in good health. This sequence joins TRBV5-4 and TRBJ2-5; 7 nucleotides match TRBD1. The CDR3 DNA reads as TGTGCCAGCAACCCACTTCCTCCGGGACAGTCCCAAGAGACCCAGTACTTC. Amino acids: CASNPLPPGQSQETQYF. Based on the CDR3 plus reference TRBV5-4 and TRBJ2-5, the full variable domain is ETGVTQSPTHLIKTRGQQVTLRCSSQSGHNTVSWYQQALGQGPQFIFQYYREEENGRGNFPPRFSGLQFPNYSSELNVNALELDDSALYLCASNPLPPGQSQETQYFGPGTRLLVL.